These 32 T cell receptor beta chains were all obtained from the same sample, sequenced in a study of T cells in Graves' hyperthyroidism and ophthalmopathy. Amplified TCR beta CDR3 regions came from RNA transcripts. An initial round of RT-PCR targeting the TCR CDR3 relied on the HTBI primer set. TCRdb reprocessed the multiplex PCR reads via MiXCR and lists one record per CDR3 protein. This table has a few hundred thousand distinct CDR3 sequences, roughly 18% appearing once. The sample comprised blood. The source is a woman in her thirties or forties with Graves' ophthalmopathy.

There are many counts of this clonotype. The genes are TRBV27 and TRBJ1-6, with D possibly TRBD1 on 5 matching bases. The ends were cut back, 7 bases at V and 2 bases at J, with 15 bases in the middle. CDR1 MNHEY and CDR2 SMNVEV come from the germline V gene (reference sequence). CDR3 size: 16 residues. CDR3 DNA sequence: TGTGCCAGCAATTCCCCCAGGGAAACCTATAATTCACCCCTCCACTTT. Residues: CASNSPRETYNSPLHF.

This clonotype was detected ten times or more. CDR3 amino acids: CASSGWNRGYEQYF. CDR3 sequence (DNA): TGTGCCAGCAGTGGGTGGAACAGGGGCTACGAGCAGTACTTC. The chain couples TRBV2 to TRBJ2-7, with 7 bases aligning to TRBD1. This CDR3 has 14 residues. Germline loops: CDR1 SNHLY, CDR2 FYNNEI. Trimming at V came to 4 bases and at J to 3 bases, leaving 6 bases not matched to a gene.

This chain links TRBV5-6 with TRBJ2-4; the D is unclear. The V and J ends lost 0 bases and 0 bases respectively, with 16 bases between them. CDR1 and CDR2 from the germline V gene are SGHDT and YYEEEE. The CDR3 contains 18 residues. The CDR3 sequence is CASSLERSNLGAKNIQYF. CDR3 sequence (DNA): TGTGCCAGCAGCTTGGAACGCTCGAACTTGGGAGCCAAAAACATTCAGTACTTC.

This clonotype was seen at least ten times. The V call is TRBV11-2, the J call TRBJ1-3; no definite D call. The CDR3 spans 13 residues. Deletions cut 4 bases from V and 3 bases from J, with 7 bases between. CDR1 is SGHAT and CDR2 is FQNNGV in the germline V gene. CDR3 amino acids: CASSSIRGNTIYF. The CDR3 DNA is TGTGCCAGCAGCTCTATTCGTGGAAACACCATATATTTT. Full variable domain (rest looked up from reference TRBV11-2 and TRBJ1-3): EAGVAQSPRYKIIEKRQSVAFWCNPISGHATLYWYQQILGQGPKLLIQFQNNGVVDDSQLPKDRFSAERLKGVDSTLKIQPAKLEDSAVYLCASSSIRGNTIYFGEGSWLTVV.

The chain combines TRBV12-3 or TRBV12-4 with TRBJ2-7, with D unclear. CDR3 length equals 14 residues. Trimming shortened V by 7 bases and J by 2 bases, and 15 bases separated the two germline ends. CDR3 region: CASNLGGGAYEQYF. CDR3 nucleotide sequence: TGTGCCAGCAACTTAGGTGGTGGGGCCTACGAGCAGTACTTC.

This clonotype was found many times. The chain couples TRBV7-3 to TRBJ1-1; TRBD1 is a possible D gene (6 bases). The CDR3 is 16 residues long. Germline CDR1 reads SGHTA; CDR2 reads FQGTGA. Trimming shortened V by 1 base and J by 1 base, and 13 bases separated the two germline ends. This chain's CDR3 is CASSLIRTVQNTEAFF. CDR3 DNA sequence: TGTGCCAGCAGCTTAATCCGGACAGTACAGAACACTGAAGCTTTCTTT. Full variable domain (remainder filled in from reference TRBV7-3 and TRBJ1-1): GAGVSQTPSNKVTEKGKYVELRCDPISGHTALYWYRQSLGQGPEFLIYFQGTGAADDSGLPNDRFFAVRPEGSVSTLKIQRTERGDSAVYLCASSLIRTVQNTEAFFGQGTRLTVV.

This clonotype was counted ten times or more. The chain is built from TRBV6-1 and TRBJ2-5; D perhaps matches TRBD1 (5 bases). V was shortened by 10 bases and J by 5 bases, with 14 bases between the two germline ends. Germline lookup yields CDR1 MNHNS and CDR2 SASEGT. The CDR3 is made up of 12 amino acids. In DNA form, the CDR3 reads TGTGCCACCGTTCAGGGTGCGGAGACCCAGTACTTC. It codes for CATVQGAETQYF.

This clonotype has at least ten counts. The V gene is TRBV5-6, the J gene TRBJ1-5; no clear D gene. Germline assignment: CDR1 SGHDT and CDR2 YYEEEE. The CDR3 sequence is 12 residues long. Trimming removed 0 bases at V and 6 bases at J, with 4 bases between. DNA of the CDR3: TGTGCCAGCAGCTTGGCCGGTCAGCCCCAGCATTTT. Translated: CASSLAGQPQHF.

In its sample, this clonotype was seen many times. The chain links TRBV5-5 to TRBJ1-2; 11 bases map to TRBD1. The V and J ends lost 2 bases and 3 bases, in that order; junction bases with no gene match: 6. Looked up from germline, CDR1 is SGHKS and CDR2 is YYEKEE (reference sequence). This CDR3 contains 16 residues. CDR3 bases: TGTGCCAGCAGCTTCGGGACAGGGGGACTTGACTATGGCTACACCTTC. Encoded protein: CASSFGTGGLDYGYTF.

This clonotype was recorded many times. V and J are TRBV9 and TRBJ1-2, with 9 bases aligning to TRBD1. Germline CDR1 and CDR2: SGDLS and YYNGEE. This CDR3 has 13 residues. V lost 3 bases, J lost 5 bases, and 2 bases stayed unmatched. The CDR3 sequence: CASSEQGAYGYTF. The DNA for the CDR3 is TGTGCCAGCAGCGAACAGGGGGCATATGGCTACACCTTC. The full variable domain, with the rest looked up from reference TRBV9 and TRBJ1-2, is DSGVTQTPKHLITATGQRVTLRCSPRSGDLSVYWYQQSLDQGLQFLIQYYNGEERAKGNILERFSAQQFPDLHSELNLSSLELGDSALYFCASSEQGAYGYTFGSGTRLTVV.

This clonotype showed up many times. CDR3 DNA: TGTGCCAGCAGTTCCCCTAGCGTAAACCAAGAGACCCAGTACTTC. This encodes CASSSPSVNQETQYF. The rearrangement joins TRBV28 to TRBJ2-5, with a possible D match to TRBD2 (6 bases). The V gene's germline CDR1 is MDHEN and CDR2 SYDVKM. The germline V and J ends were trimmed by 4 bases and 0 bases, with 12 bases remaining between them. The CDR3 has 15 residues.

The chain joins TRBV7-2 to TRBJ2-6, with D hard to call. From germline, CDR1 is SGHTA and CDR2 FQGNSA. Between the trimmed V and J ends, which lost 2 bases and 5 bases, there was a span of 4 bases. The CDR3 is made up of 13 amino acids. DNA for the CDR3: TGTGCCAGCAGCTTATTTAGGGCCAACGTCCTGACTTTC. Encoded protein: CASSLFRANVLTF.

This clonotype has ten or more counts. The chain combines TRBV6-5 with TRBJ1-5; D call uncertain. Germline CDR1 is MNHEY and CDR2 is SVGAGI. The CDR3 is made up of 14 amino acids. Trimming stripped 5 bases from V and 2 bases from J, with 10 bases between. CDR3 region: CASSTTGRNQPQHF. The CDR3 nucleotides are TGTGCCAGCAGTACCACCGGGCGCAATCAGCCCCAGCATTTT.

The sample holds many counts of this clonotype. The chain's CDR3 is CAWKPGQGTIYEQYF. The DNA of the CDR3 is TGTGCCTGGAAGCCGGGACAGGGAACGATCTACGAGCAGTACTTC. The rearrangement uses TRBV30 and TRBJ2-7; 9 positions match TRBD1. The CDR3 contains 15 residues. The junction had 10 bases not matched to a gene; V was cut back by 4 bases and J by 3 bases. Germline values: CDR1 GTSNPN, CDR2 SVGIG (reference sequence).

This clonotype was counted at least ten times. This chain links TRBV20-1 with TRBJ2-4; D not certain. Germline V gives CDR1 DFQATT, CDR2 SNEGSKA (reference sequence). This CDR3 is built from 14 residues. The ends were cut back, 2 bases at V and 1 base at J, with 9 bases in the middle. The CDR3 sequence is CSARPSLAKNIQYF. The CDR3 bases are TGCAGTGCTAGACCCAGCCTGGCCAAAAACATTCAGTACTTC.

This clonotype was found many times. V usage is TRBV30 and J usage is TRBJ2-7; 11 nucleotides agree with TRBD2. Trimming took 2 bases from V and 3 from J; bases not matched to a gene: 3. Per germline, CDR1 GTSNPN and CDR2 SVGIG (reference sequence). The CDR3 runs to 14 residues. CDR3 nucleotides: TGTGCCTGGAGTCTCCTAGCGGGAGGCTACGAGCAGTACTTC. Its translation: CAWSLLAGGYEQYF.

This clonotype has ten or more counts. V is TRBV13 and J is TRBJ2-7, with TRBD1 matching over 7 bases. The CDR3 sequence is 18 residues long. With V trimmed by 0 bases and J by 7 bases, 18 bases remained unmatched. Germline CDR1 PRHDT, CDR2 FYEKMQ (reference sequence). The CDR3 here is CASSLGTLGNRGVQEQYF. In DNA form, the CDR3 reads TGTGCCAGCAGCTTAGGGACGTTAGGCAACAGGGGAGTGCAAGAGCAGTACTTC. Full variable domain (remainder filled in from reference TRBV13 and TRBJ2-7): AAGVIQSPRHLIKEKRETATLKCYPIPRHDTVYWYQQGPGQDPQFLISFYEKMQSDKGSIPDRFSAQQFSDYHSELNMSSLELGDSALYFCASSLGTLGNRGVQEQYFGPGTRLTVT.

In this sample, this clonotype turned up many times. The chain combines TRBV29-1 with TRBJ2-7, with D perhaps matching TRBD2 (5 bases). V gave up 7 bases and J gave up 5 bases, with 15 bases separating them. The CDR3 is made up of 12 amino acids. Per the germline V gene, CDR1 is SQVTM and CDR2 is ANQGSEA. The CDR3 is CSAIRTGDEQYF. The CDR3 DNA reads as TGCAGCGCTATACGGACCGGGGACGAGCAGTACTTC.

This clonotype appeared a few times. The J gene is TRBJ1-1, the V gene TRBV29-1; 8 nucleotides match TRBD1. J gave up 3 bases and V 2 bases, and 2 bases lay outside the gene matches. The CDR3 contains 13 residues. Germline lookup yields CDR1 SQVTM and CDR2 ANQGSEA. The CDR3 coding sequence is TGCAGCGTTGAAACAGGGGGGGACACTGAAGCTTTCTTT. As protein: CSVETGGDTEAFF.

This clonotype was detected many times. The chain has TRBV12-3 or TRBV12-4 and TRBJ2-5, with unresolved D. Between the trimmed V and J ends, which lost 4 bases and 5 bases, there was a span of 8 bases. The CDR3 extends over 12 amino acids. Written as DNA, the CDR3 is TGTGCCAGCAGTTGGGCGGCCGAGACCCAGTACTTC. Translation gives CASSWAAETQYF.

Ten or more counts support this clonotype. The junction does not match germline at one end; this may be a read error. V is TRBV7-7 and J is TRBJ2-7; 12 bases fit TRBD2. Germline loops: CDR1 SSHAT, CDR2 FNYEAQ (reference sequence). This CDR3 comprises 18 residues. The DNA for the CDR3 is TGTGCTAGCAGCGCCCGGGACAACGGACTAGCGGGACCCCACGAGCAGTACTTC. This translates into CASSARDNGLAGPHEQYF.

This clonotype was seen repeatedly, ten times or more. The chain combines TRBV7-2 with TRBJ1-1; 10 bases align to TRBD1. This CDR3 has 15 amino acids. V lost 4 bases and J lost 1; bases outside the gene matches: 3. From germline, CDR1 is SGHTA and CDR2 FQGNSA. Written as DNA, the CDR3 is TGTGCCAGCAGCTGGGACAGGGGATCGAACACTGAAGCTTTCTTT. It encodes CASSWDRGSNTEAFF.

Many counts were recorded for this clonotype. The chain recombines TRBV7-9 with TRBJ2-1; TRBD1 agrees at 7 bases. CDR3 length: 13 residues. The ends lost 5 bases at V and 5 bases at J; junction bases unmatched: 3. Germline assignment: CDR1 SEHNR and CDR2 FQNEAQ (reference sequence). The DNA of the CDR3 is TGTGCCAGCAGCCTGCAGGGGGACAATGAGCAGTTCTTC. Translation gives CASSLQGDNEQFF.

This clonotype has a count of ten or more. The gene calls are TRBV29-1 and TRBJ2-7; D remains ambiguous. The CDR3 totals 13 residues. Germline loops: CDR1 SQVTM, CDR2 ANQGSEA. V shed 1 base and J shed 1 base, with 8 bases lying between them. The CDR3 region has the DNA TGCAGCGTTGAAGTGACTGGTTCCTACGAGCAGTACTTC. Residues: CSVEVTGSYEQYF.

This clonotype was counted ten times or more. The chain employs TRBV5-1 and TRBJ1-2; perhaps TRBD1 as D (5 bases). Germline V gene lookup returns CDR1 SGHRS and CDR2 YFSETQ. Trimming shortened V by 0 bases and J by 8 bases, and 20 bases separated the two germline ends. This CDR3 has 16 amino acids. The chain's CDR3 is CASSLDGRDRLSGYTF. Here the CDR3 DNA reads TGCGCCAGCAGCTTGGACGGTCGGGACCGTCTTTCGGGCTACACCTTC.

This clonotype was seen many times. CDR3 sequence (DNA): TGTGCCAGCAGTTCTGGACTAGCGGGAAGTGATACGCAGTATTTT. Encoded protein: CASSSGLAGSDTQYF. V is TRBV12-3 or TRBV12-4 and J is TRBJ2-3; 12 positions agree with TRBD2. This CDR3 has 15 residues. J gave up 6 bases and V 4 bases, and 5 bases lay outside the gene matches.

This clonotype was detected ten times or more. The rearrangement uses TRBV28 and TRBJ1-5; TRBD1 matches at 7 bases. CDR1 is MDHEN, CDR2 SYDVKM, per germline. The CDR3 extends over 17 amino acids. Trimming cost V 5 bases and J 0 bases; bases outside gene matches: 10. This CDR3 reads CASSPSGTDYSNQPQHF. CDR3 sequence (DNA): TGTGCCAGCAGTCCCAGCGGGACAGATTATAGCAATCAGCCCCAGCATTTT.

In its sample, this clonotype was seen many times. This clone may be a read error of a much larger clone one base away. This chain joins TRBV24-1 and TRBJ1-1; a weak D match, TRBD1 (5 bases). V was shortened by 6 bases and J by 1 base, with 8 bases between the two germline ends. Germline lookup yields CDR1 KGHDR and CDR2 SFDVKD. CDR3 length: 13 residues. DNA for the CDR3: TGTGCCACCAGTTCAACAGGGAACACTGAAGCTTTCTTT. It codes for CATSSTGNTEAFF.

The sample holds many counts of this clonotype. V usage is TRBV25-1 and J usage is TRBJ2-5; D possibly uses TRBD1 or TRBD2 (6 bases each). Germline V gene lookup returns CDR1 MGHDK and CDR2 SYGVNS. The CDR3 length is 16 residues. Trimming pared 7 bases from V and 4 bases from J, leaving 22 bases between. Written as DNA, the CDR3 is TGTGCCAGCACTGGAGGGGGGCCCGATGGGAGAGAGACCCAGTACTTC. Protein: CASTGGGPDGRETQYF.

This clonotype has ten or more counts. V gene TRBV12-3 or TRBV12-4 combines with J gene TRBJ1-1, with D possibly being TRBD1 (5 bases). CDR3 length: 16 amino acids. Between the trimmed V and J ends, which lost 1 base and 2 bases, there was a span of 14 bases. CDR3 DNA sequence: TGTGCCAGCAGTTTAGGGACAAGGATTAGTAACACTGAAGCTTTCTTT. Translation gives CASSLGTRISNTEAFF.

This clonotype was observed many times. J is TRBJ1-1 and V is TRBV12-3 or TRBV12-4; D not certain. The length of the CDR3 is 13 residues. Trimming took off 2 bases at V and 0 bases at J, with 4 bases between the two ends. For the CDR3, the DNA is TGTGCCAGCAGTTTACCCCTGAACACTGAAGCTTTCTTT. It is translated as CASSLPLNTEAFF.

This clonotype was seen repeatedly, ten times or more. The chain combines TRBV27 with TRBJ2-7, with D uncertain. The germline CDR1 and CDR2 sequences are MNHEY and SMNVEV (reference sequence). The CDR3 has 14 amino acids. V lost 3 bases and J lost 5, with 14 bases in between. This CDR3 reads CASSFGQRFDEQYF. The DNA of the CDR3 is TGTGCCAGCAGTTTCGGCCAGCGCTTCGACGAGCAGTACTTC.